This T cell receptor beta chain was profiled in a study of blood T cell repertoires in COVID-19. Across the study: Sites across the United States, Italy and Spain contributed samples from acute and convalescent COVID-19. Sources were T cells, B-cell-depleted T cells, or PBMCs; the material itself was cDNA or gDNA.

Per the original methods: Amplifying reference gene primers gave estimates of nucleated cell counts. Using immunoSEQ multiplex PCR, the repertoire was profiled, and TCRdb retains in-frame clones only, with some absent. V and J calls plus clone size are reproduced from that table; the DNA served to infer D and trimming. Of 100,000 to 150,000 clones in the sample, 65% to 90% were seen once. In this sample, this clone turned up once. V shed 0 bases, J shed 5 bases, and the junction held 5 bases outside the gene matches. This CDR3 comprises 15 residues. Germline V gene sequence: CDR1 LGHNA, CDR2 YSLEER. Sequenced: peripheral blood. The clonotype comes from a man at least 80 years old with active or convalescent COVID-19. This chain joins TRBV4-3 and TRBJ1-2; 8 bases are shared with TRBD1. CDR3 nucleotides: TGCGCCAGCAGCCAAGATGGGCGGACAGGGTATGGCTACACCTTC. This translates into CASSQDGRTGYGYTF.